The clone carrying this T cell receptor (beta chain) occurred once. Libraries were prepared by immunoSEQ multiplex PCR; TCRdb keeps only in-frame clonotypes and omits some of them. The sample holds hundreds of thousands of clones, roughly 94% seen once. This sample stems from a study of shared T cell receptors in the human thymus. Trimming shortened V by 4 bases and J by 1 base, and 12 bases separated the two germline ends. Germline CDR1 SGHTS, CDR2 YDEGEE. The CDR3 sequence is 15 residues long. This chain uses TRBV5-8 with TRBJ2-1; D not resolved. Material for sequencing was thymocytes. This TCR was sampled from a human donor. This CDR3 is CASSVSGGSYNEQFF. The CDR3 DNA follows: TGTGCCAGCAGCGTCTCGGGTGGGTCCTACAATGAGCAGTTCTTC.